This T cell receptor (beta chain) originates from a study of shared clonotypes between healthy human individuals. General study findings and limits: Naive subsets typically showed greater estimated richness than memory subsets.

Trimming at V came to 3 bases and at J to 0 bases, leaving 5 bases not matched to a gene. The CDR3 covers 15 residues. Germline CDR1 and CDR2: SGDLS and YYNGEE. TCRdb keeps only in-frame clones here, not all; method: immunoSEQ multiplex PCR. Here the sample spans around 2.1 million clones, approximately 94% being singletons. CD8 cells regarded as naive lacked CD45RO, were positively chosen for CCR7, and omitted terminally differentiated effector memory CD45RA+ cells. On this clone: The antigen remains unidentified.

V usage is TRBV9 and J usage is TRBJ2-5; TRBD1 agrees at 7 bases. This receptor was obtained from a man between 18 and 35 years old in good health. Some clones in this sample may be carry-over from other donors' samples. Sequencing was carried out using naive CD8+ T cells from PBMCs. The CDR3 here is CASSADRWYQETQYF. CDR3 DNA sequence: TGTGCCAGCAGCGCGGACAGGTGGTACCAAGAGACCCAGTACTTC.